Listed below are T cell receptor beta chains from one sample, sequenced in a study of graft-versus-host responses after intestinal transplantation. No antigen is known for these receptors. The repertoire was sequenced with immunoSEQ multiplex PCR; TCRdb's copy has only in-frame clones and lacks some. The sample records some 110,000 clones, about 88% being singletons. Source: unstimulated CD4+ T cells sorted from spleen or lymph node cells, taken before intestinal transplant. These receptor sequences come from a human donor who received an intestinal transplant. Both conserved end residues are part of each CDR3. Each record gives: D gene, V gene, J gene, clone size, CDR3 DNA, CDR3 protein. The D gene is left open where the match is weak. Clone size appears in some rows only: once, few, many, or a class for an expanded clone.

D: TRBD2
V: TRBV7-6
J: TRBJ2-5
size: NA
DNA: TGTGCCAGCAGCCCGGAGGGCGGGACTAGTTATATAGAGACCCAGTACTTC
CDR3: CASSPEGGTSYIETQYF

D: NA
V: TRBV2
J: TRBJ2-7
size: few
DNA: TGTGCCAGCAGTCGGGTTCCCTACGAGCAGTACTTC
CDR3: CASSRVPYEQYF

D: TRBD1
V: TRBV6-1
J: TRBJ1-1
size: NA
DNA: TGTGCCAGCAGTCGATTAGTGACAGGGGACACTGAAGCTTTCTTT
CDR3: CASSRLVTGDTEAFF

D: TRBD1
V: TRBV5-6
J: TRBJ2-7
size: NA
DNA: TGTGCCAGCAGCGAGGACAGGATAAAGTACGAGCAGTACTTC
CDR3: CASSEDRIKYEQYF

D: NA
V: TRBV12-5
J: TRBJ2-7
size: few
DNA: TGTGCTAGTGGCCAGAGCAATGGAGCCCACGAGCAGTACTTC
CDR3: CASGQSNGAHEQYF

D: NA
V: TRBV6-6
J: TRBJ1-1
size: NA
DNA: TGTGCCAGCAGTTCTGGGGTCTTCACTGAAGCTTTCTTT
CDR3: CASSSGVFTEAFF

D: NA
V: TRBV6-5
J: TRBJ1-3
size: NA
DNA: TGTGCCAGCAAGGAAGGACTCTCTGGAAACACCATATATTTT
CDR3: CASKEGLSGNTIYF

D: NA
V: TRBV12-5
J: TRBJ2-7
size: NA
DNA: TGTGCTAGTGGTTTGGCCTCAGTTTCTGGGCGGTACTTC
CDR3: CASGLASVSGRYF

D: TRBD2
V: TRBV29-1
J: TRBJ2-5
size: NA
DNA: TGCAGCGTTGTTGGGTGGACTAGAGATAAAGAGACCCAGTACTTC
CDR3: CSVVGWTRDKETQYF

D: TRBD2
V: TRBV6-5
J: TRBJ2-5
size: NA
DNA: TGTGCCAGCAGTTACTGGCCGGGCCGCGGGGGGACCCAGTACTTC
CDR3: CASSYWPGRGGTQYF

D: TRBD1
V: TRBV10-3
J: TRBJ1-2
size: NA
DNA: TGTGCCATCAGTGAGAAAGCGACAGGGGACGGCTACACCTTC
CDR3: CAISEKATGDGYTF

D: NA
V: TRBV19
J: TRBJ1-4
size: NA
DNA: TGTGCCAGTACCACGTCGGGGAAAACAACTAATGAAAAACTGTTTTTT
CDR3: CASTTSGKTTNEKLFF

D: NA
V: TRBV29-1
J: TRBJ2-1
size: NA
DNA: TGCAGCTCGAGCTCCTACAATGAGCAGTTCTTC
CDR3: CSSSSYNEQFF

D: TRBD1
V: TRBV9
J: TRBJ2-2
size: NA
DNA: TGTGCCAGCAGCGTAGGAGGACAGGGGGCCGGGGAGCTGTTTTTT
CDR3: CASSVGGQGAGELFF

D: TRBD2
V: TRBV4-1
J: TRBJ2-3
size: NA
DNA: TGCGCCAGCAGCCAAAACCGACTAGCCAGCACAGATACGCAGTATTTT
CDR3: CASSQNRLASTDTQYF

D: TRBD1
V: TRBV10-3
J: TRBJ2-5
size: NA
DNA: TGTGCCATCAGTGGGACAGGGGGCAGAGAGACCCAGTACTTC
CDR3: CAISGTGGRETQYF

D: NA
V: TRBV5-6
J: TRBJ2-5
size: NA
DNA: TGTGCCAGCAGCTTCGGCAGGGTGGAGACCCAGTACTTC
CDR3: CASSFGRVETQYF

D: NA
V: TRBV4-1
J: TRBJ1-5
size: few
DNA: TGCGCCAGCAGCCAAGATCCTTATCAGCCCCAGCATTTT
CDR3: CASSQDPYQPQHF